A selection of T cell receptor beta chains follows, all from one sample in a study of T cell repertoires in cytomegalovirus infection. TCRdb reprocessed the reads with MiXCR, giving one entry per CDR3 protein. The sample includes around 740,000 distinct CDR3 sequences, 35% seen only once; the top ten take around 2.8%. The sequenced sample was PBMCs. These TCRs come from a human donor in good health (CMV status not recorded). Some clones in this sample may be carry-over from other donors' samples. CDR3s include the opening cysteine and the closing phenylalanine or tryptophan. A D gene is named only where the DNA matches it firmly. For some rows the clone size is stated as once, few or many, or as a class when expanded; others skip it.

d_call j_call v_call clone_size cdr3_length cdr3_aa cdr3_nt
. TRBJ1-1 TRBV7-6 few 13 CASGNQGNTEAFF TGTGCCAGCGGAAATCAGGGGAACACTGAAGCTTTCTTT
TRBD1 TRBJ1-1 TRBV12-3/TRBV12-4 . 15 CASSALNRGGPEAFF TGTGCCAGCAGTGCCCTAAACAGGGGAGGGCCTGAAGCTTTCTTT
TRBD1 TRBJ1-5 TRBV15 . 14 CATSYTGEGEPQHF TGTGCCACCAGTTACACAGGGGAGGGAGAGCCCCAGCATTTT
TRBD1 TRBJ1-3 TRBV29-1 . 14 CSVATGDSGNTIYF TGCAGCGTTGCCACAGGGGATTCGGGAAACACCATATATTTT
TRBD2 TRBJ2-7 TRBV9 . 13 CASSVRGENEQYF TGTGCCAGCAGCGTACGGGGGGAAAACGAGCAGTACTTC
TRBD1 TRBJ1-5 TRBV20-1 . 17 CSARGTGNFYSNQPQHF TGCAGTGCTCGAGGGACAGGGAATTTTTATAGCAATCAGCCCCAGCATTTT
TRBD1 TRBJ2-7 TRBV20-1 once 12 CSARNRGYEQYF TGCAGTGCTAGGAACAGGGGCTACGAGCAGTACTTC
. TRBJ2-2 TRBV2 . 14 CATPQEANTGELFF TGTGCCACCCCACAGGAAGCGAACACCGGGGAGCTGTTTTTT
. TRBJ2-1 TRBV28 . 15 CASSLQVGSTNEQFF TGTGCCAGCAGTTTACAGGTCGGGAGTACCAATGAGCAGTTCTTC
. TRBJ2-2 TRBV5-1 . 16 CASSREQGINTGELFF TGCGCCAGCAGCCGGGAACAAGGGATAAACACCGGGGAGCTGTTTTTT
. TRBJ2-2 TRBV25-1 few 19 CASSEGRKVTTENTGELFF TGTGCCAGCAGTGAAGGCAGGAAGGTTACGACAGAGAACACCGGGGAGCTGTTTTTT
. TRBJ1-5 TRBV6-5 many 13 CASSYGPNQPQHF TGTGCCAGCAGTTACGGCCCAAATCAGCCCCAGCATTTT
. TRBJ2-3 TRBV11-1 . 16 CASSGYLLQGSNTQYF TGTGCCAGCAGCGGATACCTTCTACAGGGCAGTAATACGCAGTATTTT
. TRBJ1-5 TRBV19 . 17 CASSIIFGEASNQPQHF TGTGCCAGTAGTATAATCTTCGGGGAAGCTAGCAATCAGCCCCAGCATTTT
. TRBJ1-1 TRBV12-3/TRBV12-4 . 16 CASSFVALIANTEAFF TGTGCCAGCAGTTTTGTGGCATTAATTGCGAACACTGAAGCTTTCTTT
TRBD1 TRBJ1-2 TRBV28 many 17 CASSLVGFGTGSDGYTF TGTGCCAGCAGTTTAGTAGGCTTCGGGACAGGGTCGGATGGCTACACCTTC
. TRBJ2-1 TRBV6-1 . 15 CASSEAKRSNNEQFF TGTGCCAGCAGTGAAGCTAAGCGGTCAAACAATGAGCAGTTCTTC
. TRBJ1-1 TRBV28 . 15 CASSLPPWLNTEAFF TGTGCCAGCAGTTTACCTCCCTGGCTGAACACTGAAGCTTTCTTT